One sample yielded the 19 T cell receptor beta chains listed below, sequenced in a study of healthy donors' naive CD4 and CD8 T cells. A linear amplification protocol produced the TCR libraries from 500 ng of total RNA. TCRdb itself ran the reads through MiXCR, one entry per CDR3 protein. Of roughly 200,000 distinct CDR3 sequences listed, about four fifths are singletons. Sequenced input: naive CD4+ and CD8+ T cells sorted from blood, pooled from several donors. The receptor source for this set is a pool of human donors in good health; the sample pools cells from several healthy donors.

The V call is TRBV4-1, the J call TRBJ2-2, with D unresolved. Germline V gene lookup returns CDR1 MGHRA and CDR2 YSYEKL. The V end lost 0 bases, the J end lost 5 bases, and 7 bases lay between the germline ends. The CDR3 length is 14 residues. The CDR3 spells CASSQDRVTGELFF. The CDR3 coding sequence is TGCGCCAGCAGCCAAGATCGTGTAACCGGGGAGCTGTTTTTT.

This sequence joins TRBV6-5 and TRBJ1-1; unclear D gene. Germline CDR1 MNHEY, CDR2 SVGAGI. The V end was cut by 2 bases, the J end by 14 bases, with 15 bases between. The CDR3 length is 12 residues. The CDR3 loop is CASSYLRNLGFF. CDR3 DNA: TGTGCCAGCAGTTACCTAAGGAACCTCGGCTTCTTT.

This clonotype appeared a single time. The J gene is TRBJ2-3, the V gene TRBV29-1, with 9 bases aligning to TRBD2. The ends lost 2 bases at V and 0 bases at J; junction bases unmatched: 9. In germline, CDR1 is SQVTM, CDR2 ANQGSEA. The CDR3 covers 17 residues. The CDR3 loop reads CSVERAGGPKSTDTQYF. The CDR3 DNA is TGCAGCGTTGAAAGAGCGGGAGGCCCAAAGAGCACAGATACGCAGTATTTT.

The chain joins TRBV6-1 to TRBJ2-7; D call uncertain. This CDR3 has 15 residues. V was shortened by 3 bases and J by 6 bases, with 18 bases between the two germline ends. Looked up from germline, CDR1 is MNHNS and CDR2 is SASEGT. The CDR3 sequence is CASSETPAVSGEQYV. DNA of the CDR3: TGTGCCAGCAGTGAGACTCCCGCGGTATCGGGCGAGCAGTACGTC.

The genes are TRBV18 and TRBJ2-1; D call uncertain. Trimming cost V 4 bases and J 4 bases, with 8 bases left between them. CDR3 length equals 13 residues. Germline V gene lookup returns CDR1 KGHSH and CDR2 LQKENI. For the CDR3, the DNA is TGTGCCAGCTCACTTCTGGAGTACAATGAGCAGTTCTTC. Translation: CASSLLEYNEQFF.

This clonotype has a handful of counts. The J gene is TRBJ2-7, the V gene TRBV29-1; 9 bases agree with TRBD1. The CDR3 length is 14 residues. Trimming removed 3 bases from V and 3 bases from J; junction bases left unmatched: 6. The germline CDR1 and CDR2 sequences are SQVTM and ANQGSEA. CDR3 sequence: CSVDEGTGIYEQYF. The CDR3 DNA reads as TGCAGCGTTGATGAGGGGACAGGGATCTACGAGCAGTACTTC.

The chain recombines TRBV5-1 with TRBJ2-5, with a possible D match to TRBD1 (6 bases). Looked up from germline, CDR1 is SGHRS and CDR2 is YFSETQ. The V and J ends lost 5 bases and 5 bases respectively, with 16 bases between them. The CDR3 is 14 amino acids. The CDR3 here is CASSRQQGGETQYF. In DNA, the CDR3 is TGCGCCAGCAGTAGACAACAGGGTGGCGAGACCCAGTACTTC.

This sequence joins TRBV5-1 and TRBJ1-1; D gene unclear. The CDR3 has 15 amino acids. Between the trimmed V and J ends, which lost 0 bases and 1 base, there was a span of 10 bases. CDR1 and CDR2 (germline): SGHRS, YFSETQ. CDR3 coding DNA: TGCGCCAGCAGCTTGGACAGAACAGCGAACACTGAAGCTTTCTTT. It codes for CASSLDRTANTEAFF.

The chain combines TRBV6-5 with TRBJ1-5; D ambiguous. V was shortened by 2 bases and J by 7 bases, with 9 bases between the two germline ends. CDR1 is MNHEY, CDR2 SVGAGI, per germline. The length of the CDR3 is 13 residues. In DNA form, the CDR3 reads TGTGCCAGCAGTTACGGCCCACGGCAGCCCCAGCATTTT. It specifies CASSYGPRQPQHF.

The rearrangement joins TRBV11-2 to TRBJ2-1; D remains ambiguous. Germline CDR1 and CDR2: SGHAT and FQNNGV. With 0 bases removed from V and 2 bases from J, the gap between germline ends came to 8 bases. This CDR3 has 15 amino acids. CDR3 loop: CASSLDDITYNEQFF. The CDR3 DNA reads as TGTGCCAGCAGCTTAGATGACATTACCTACAATGAGCAGTTCTTC.

CDR3 residues: CASSFGWGQGTYNEQFF. The DNA for the CDR3 is TGTGCCAGCAGTTTTGGGTGGGGACAGGGGACCTACAATGAGCAGTTCTTC. This chain connects TRBV12-3 or TRBV12-4 to TRBJ2-1; 10 bases are shared with TRBD1. V was clipped by 3 bases and J by 2 bases; unmatched bases: 7. The length of the CDR3 is 17 residues.

This clonotype was detected a few times. This sequence joins TRBV7-8 and TRBJ2-5, with D hard to call. V was pared by 3 bases and J by 2 bases, with 10 bases between. The CDR3 has 14 amino acids. Germline V gene sequence: CDR1 SGHVS, CDR2 FQNEAQ. The CDR3 sequence: CASSFRWEQETQYF. CDR3 coding DNA: TGTGCCAGCAGCTTTCGGTGGGAACAAGAGACCCAGTACTTC.

This chain uses TRBV29-1 with TRBJ2-7, with 9 bases aligning to TRBD2. Germline CDR1 and CDR2: SQVTM and ANQGSEA. The CDR3 has 12 amino acids. The V gene end was trimmed by 5 bases and the J gene end by 9 bases; junction bases not matched to a gene: 8. In DNA, the CDR3 is TGCAGCGTTTCTAGCGGGGATGAGGTGCAGTACTTC. This codes for CSVSSGDEVQYF.

The chain uses TRBV5-1 and TRBJ2-7, with 7 bases lining up with TRBD1. Germline V lookup: CDR1 SGHRS, CDR2 YFSETQ. This CDR3 has 14 amino acids. V lost 3 bases to trimming and J lost 2 bases; unmatched junction nucleotides: 5. DNA of the CDR3: TGCGCCAGCAGCTCCGGACAGGCGACCTACGAGCAGTACTTC. Its translation is CASSSGQATYEQYF.

The gene calls are TRBV29-1 and TRBJ1-2, with 10 bases that match TRBD1. Per germline, CDR1 SQVTM and CDR2 ANQGSEA. J gave up 6 bases and V 7 bases, and 2 bases lay outside the gene matches. The CDR3 runs 11 residues. The CDR3 region is CSGGQGDGYTF. The CDR3 nucleotides read TGCAGCGGTGGACAGGGGGATGGCTACACCTTC.

This chain links TRBV5-5 with TRBJ1-1, with D perhaps matching TRBD1 (5 bases). Trimming took off 2 bases at V and 3 bases at J, with 8 bases between the two ends. The length of the CDR3 is 13 residues. CDR1 and CDR2 (germline): SGHKS, YYEKEE (reference sequence). For the CDR3, the DNA is TGTGCCAGCAGCTTCTTGGGGGACACTGAAGCTTTCTTT. Translation gives CASSFLGDTEAFF.

The chain is built from TRBV6-1 and TRBJ2-3; no firm D call. V was trimmed by 2 bases and J by 0 bases, leaving 18 bases between them. Germline CDR1 is MNHNS and CDR2 is SASEGT. CDR3 length: 18 amino acids. The DNA for the CDR3 is TGTGCCAGCAGTGAATATTCTACAGTCCAAGGGAGCACAGATACGCAGTATTTT. Amino acids: CASSEYSTVQGSTDTQYF.

The genes are TRBV29-1 and TRBJ1-2, with D maybe TRBD1 (5 bases). There are 14 residues in the CDR3. The germline V gene has CDR1 SQVTM and CDR2 ANQGSEA. V gave up 2 bases and J gave up 0 bases, with 10 bases separating them. CDR3 amino acids: CSVESAGPNYGYTF. The CDR3 DNA reads TGCAGCGTTGAATCGGCAGGGCCTAACTATGGCTACACCTTC.

The chain employs TRBV6-5 and TRBJ2-7, with no clear D. With 2 bases removed from V and 4 bases from J, the gap between germline ends came to 15 bases. The length of the CDR3 is 15 residues. Per germline, CDR1 MNHEY and CDR2 SVGAGI. CDR3 DNA: TGTGCCAGCAGTTACGGGCTGGGGTGGGAATACGAGCAGTACTTC. Protein product: CASSYGLGWEYEQYF.